This TCR beta chain was recorded in a study of T cells in Graves' hyperthyroidism and ophthalmopathy. Germline V gene data show CDR1 as SNHLY and CDR2 as FYNNEI. The ends lost 6 bases at V and 2 bases at J; junction bases unmatched: 9. This CDR3 is built from 15 residues. The investigators amplified TCR beta CDR3 regions from RNA transcripts. A first-round RT-PCR of the TCR CDR3 used the HTBI primer set. TCRdb called the multiplex PCR reads again in MiXCR, with one record for every CDR3 protein. The sample yields roughly 530,000 distinct CDR3 sequences, about 15% seen once. Many counts were recorded for this clonotype.

This chain links TRBV2 with TRBJ2-5; 7 nucleotides line up with TRBD1. The origin of this receptor is a woman aged 18-29 years with Graves' ophthalmopathy. The source material was blood. Here the CDR3 reads CASRDNRGGQETQYF. Here the CDR3 DNA reads TGTGCCAGCAGGGACAACAGGGGTGGGCAAGAGACCCAGTACTTC.